This T cell receptor (beta chain) was sequenced in a study of a mutant IDH1 vaccine in newly diagnosed glioma. Worth noting for this clone: Antigen unknown.

CDR1 is SQVTM, CDR2 ANQGSEA, per germline. V was clipped by 4 bases and J by 5 bases, with 11 bases between them. There are 12 residues in the CDR3. Sequencing used immunoSEQ multiplex PCR; TCRdb keeps in-frame clones, though not all of them. This table has some 49,000 clones, around 80% appearing once. General study results and limits: Apparently, pseudoprogression bore no relation to changes among the top peripheral T cell clonotypes. Of all patients, under 95% showed vaccine-induced immune responses.

Indicated time point: week 47, end of study. It was 300 ug of mutant IDH1 20-mer peptide that made up each vaccine dose, given with topical imiquimod. Eight vaccine doses were administered to patients at weeks 1, 3, 5, 7, 11, 15, 19 and 23. This sequence originates from a woman aged 35 to 49 with glioma. Some clones in this sample may be carry-over from other donors' samples. Sequenced here: PBMCs, sampled from a glioma patient whose treatment included an IDH1 peptide vaccine. The rearrangement joins TRBV29-1 to TRBJ2-5; TRBD2 might be the D (6 bases). The DNA for the CDR3 is TGCAGCGTTGCGCGGGGATCCGAGACCCAGTACTTC. This encodes CSVARGSETQYF.